The next 30 T cell receptor beta chains were all read from a single sample in a study of glioma-infiltrating T cells. Using RNA template, CDR3s of TCR alpha and beta were amplified with iRepertoire arm-PCR. MiXCR, run by TCRdb on the multiplex PCR reads, gives a single entry per CDR3 protein. This sample has over 90,000 distinct CDR3 sequences, with 25% to 30% found just once. Sample: glioma tissue, nonneoplastic brain tissue, or PBMCs (not recorded which). The origin of the receptors is a human donor with low-grade glioma or glioblastoma, undergoing nonglioma brain surgery, or in good health (not recorded which).

Worth noting for this clonotype: This could be a read error, since a much larger clone is one nucleotide away. This rearrangement joins TRBV27 to TRBJ2-1, with 12 bases fitting TRBD2. This CDR3 region has 15 residues. J was trimmed by 10 bases and V by 2 bases; bases with no gene match: 6. Germline V gives CDR1 MNHEY, CDR2 SMNVEV (reference sequence). CDR3 DNA sequence: TGTGCCAGCAGTTTACTGACTAGCGGGGGTCGCGAGCAGTTCTTC. Protein product: CASSLLTSGGREQFF.

This clonotype was picked up many times. The rearrangement joins TRBV24-1 to TRBJ1-5, with D perhaps matching TRBD1 (5 bases). This CDR3 has 13 amino acids. V was pared by 9 bases and J by 4 bases, with 12 bases between. CDR1 and CDR2 from the germline V gene are KGHDR and SFDVKD. Here the CDR3 reads CATDRGPNQPQHF. The CDR3 DNA follows: TGTGCCACCGACCGGGGCCCGAATCAGCCCCAGCATTTT.

This clonotype was recorded at least ten times. The chain links TRBV7-2 to TRBJ2-5; D is possibly TRBD1 (6 bases). Trimming removed 5 bases at V and 5 bases at J, with 15 bases between. CDR1 SGHTA and CDR2 FQGNSA come from the germline V gene. The CDR3 spans 14 residues. CDR3 residues: CASSTTGIRETQYF. The CDR3 DNA reads TGTGCCAGCAGCACAACAGGGATACGGGAGACCCAGTACTTC.

This chain connects TRBV3-1 to TRBJ1-2; D gene uncertain. The CDR3 contains 14 residues. Trimming took 3 bases from V and 0 from J, leaving 8 bases between them. From germline, CDR1 is LGHDT and CDR2 YNNKEL (reference sequence). CDR3 residues: CASSHPLANYGYTF. The CDR3 DNA follows: TGTGCCAGCAGCCACCCGCTCGCTAACTATGGCTACACCTTC.

This clonotype occurred many times. The chain couples TRBV6-1 to TRBJ2-7; 8 nucleotides agree with TRBD1. The CDR3 contains 14 residues. The junction had 4 bases not matched to a gene; V was cut back by 5 bases and J by 1 base. Germline V gives CDR1 MNHNS, CDR2 SASEGT. CDR3 nucleotides: TGTGCCAGCAGTTCTACAGGGGGGTCCTACGAGCAGTACTTC. Its translation is CASSSTGGSYEQYF.

Many counts were recorded for this clonotype. The CDR3 sequence is CASSLLGPNTEAFF. The CDR3 nucleotides read TGTGCCAGCAGCTTATTGGGACCGAACACTGAAGCTTTCTTT. V gene TRBV7-6 combines with J gene TRBJ1-1; a weak D match, TRBD1 (5 bases). Germline V gene sequence: CDR1 SGHVS, CDR2 FNYEAQ. CDR3 length: 14 residues. The V gene lost 2 bases and the J gene lost 1 base, with 8 bases spanning the gap.

This clonotype was picked up many times. The chain uses TRBV20-1 and TRBJ1-5; TRBD1 is a possible D gene (5 bases). The CDR3 runs to 14 residues. V was trimmed by 5 bases and J by 0 bases, leaving 11 bases between them. Germline CDR1 is DFQATT and CDR2 is SNEGSKA (reference sequence). The CDR3 coding sequence is TGCAGTGCTTACGACAGTGATAGCAATCAGCCCCAGCATTTT. Protein: CSAYDSDSNQPQHF.

This clonotype has only a few counts. This rearrangement joins TRBV3-1 to TRBJ2-6; unclear D gene. V was trimmed by 0 bases and J by 1 base, leaving 4 bases between them. The V gene's germline CDR1 is LGHDT and CDR2 YNNKEL (reference sequence). The CDR3 has 15 amino acids. The CDR3 is CASSQEWSGANVLTF. The CDR3 nucleotides read TGTGCCAGCAGCCAAGAGTGGTCTGGGGCCAACGTCCTGACTTTC.

This clonotype occurred many times. J is TRBJ2-5 and V is TRBV7-2; no clear D. CDR1 and CDR2 from the germline V gene are SGHTA and FQGNSA. This CDR3 contains 13 residues. V was trimmed by 5 bases and J by 4 bases, leaving 11 bases between them. The CDR3 loop is CASSNGPVETQYF. CDR3 bases: TGTGCCAGCAGCAACGGACCGGTAGAGACCCAGTACTTC.

This clonotype was detected a few times. The rearrangement uses TRBV18 and TRBJ2-1; 8 nucleotides agree with TRBD1. CDR1 is KGHSH, CDR2 LQKENI, per germline. After removal of 3 bases from V and 8 bases from J, the junction contained 3 bases not matched to a gene. The CDR3 totals 13 residues. CDR3: CASSPQGADEQFF. In DNA form, the CDR3 reads TGTGCCAGCTCACCCCAGGGGGCCGATGAGCAGTTCTTC.

As for this clonotype: A much larger clone sits a single nucleotide away, making a read error possible. The chain carries TRBV4-2 and TRBJ2-1; 7 bases match TRBD2. Per the germline V gene, CDR1 is LGHNA and CDR2 is YNFKEQ. The CDR3 extends over 14 amino acids. Trimming cost V 8 bases and J 3 bases; bases outside gene matches: 7. In DNA, the CDR3 is TGTGCCAGCGGGGGGGACGGGAACTACAATGAGCAGTTCTTC. Its translation: CASGGDGNYNEQFF.

As concerns this clonotype: A read error may account for a junction end that differs from germline. The genes are TRBV28 and TRBJ2-3, with a possible D match to TRBD1 (6 bases). Germline V gene lookup returns CDR1 MDHEN and CDR2 SYDVKM. The CDR3 spans 15 residues. The CDR3 nucleotides are TGTGCAAGCAGTCCTCTCGGGACAAGCACAGATACGCGGTATTTT. The encoded protein is CASSPLGTSTDTRYF. Based on the CDR3 plus reference TRBV28 and TRBJ2-3, the full variable domain is DVKVTQSSRYLVKRTGEKVFLECVQDMDHENMFWYRQDPGLGLRLIYFSYDVKMKEKGDIPEGYSVSREKKERFSLILESASTNQTSMYLCASSPLGTSTDTRYFGPGTRLTVL.

The chain employs TRBV3-1 and TRBJ2-7; D gene uncertain. V lost 4 bases, J lost 1 base, and 11 bases lay in between. The CDR3 spans 14 residues. CDR1 and CDR2 from the germline V gene are LGHDT and YNNKEL (reference sequence). This CDR3 is CASSPQWDSYEQYF. DNA of the CDR3: TGTGCCAGCAGCCCCCAGTGGGATTCCTACGAGCAGTACTTC.

This clonotype was counted ten times or more. The rearrangement uses TRBV28 and TRBJ1-2; unclear D gene. Germline CDR1 MDHEN, CDR2 SYDVKM. This CDR3 has 15 residues. Trimming cost V 5 bases and J 4 bases, with 17 bases left between them. The CDR3 loop reads CASSERGPPLYGYTF. The CDR3 region has the DNA TGTGCCAGCAGTGAACGGGGTCCGCCCCTCTATGGCTACACCTTC.

This clonotype was counted a few times. A read error may account for a junction end that differs from germline. The chain couples TRBV19 to TRBJ1-1; a possible D gene is TRBD1 (5 bases). CDR3 length: 15 amino acids. Germline CDR1 and CDR2: LNHDA and SQIVND (reference sequence). Written as DNA, the CDR3 is TGTGCCAGTAGTAACGTCCGACAGCCGAACACTGGAGCTTTCTTT. It yields the protein CASSNVRQPNTGAFF.

The chain combines TRBV20-1 with TRBJ2-7; D gene ambiguous. The ends were cut back, 3 bases at V and 6 bases at J, with 15 bases in the middle. CDR3 size: 13 residues. Looked up from germline, CDR1 is DFQATT and CDR2 is SNEGSKA (reference sequence). DNA of the CDR3: TGCAGTGCTAGGGCCCCGGTAGGTGCCGAGCAGTACTTC. It specifies CSARAPVGAEQYF.

On this clonotype itself: No conserved phenylalanine or tryptophan is present at the end of the CDR3, so a read error is the likely explanation. This chain joins TRBV11-2 and TRBJ2-1; no firm D call. V was clipped by 0 bases and J by 13 bases, with 10 bases between them. The germline V gene encodes CDR1 SGHAT and CDR2 FQNNGV. The CDR3 length is 12 residues. The CDR3 loop reads CASSLDLAPQFI. CDR3 nucleotides: TGTGCCAGCAGCTTAGATCTGGCTCCTCAGTTCATC.

This clonotype has at least ten counts. V usage is TRBV6-1 and J usage is TRBJ2-5; TRBD1 matches 8 bases. Looked up from germline, CDR1 is MNHNS and CDR2 is SASEGT. The CDR3 is 13 residues long. The V and J ends lost 6 bases and 4 bases, in that order; junction bases with no gene match: 4. The DNA of the CDR3 is TGTGCCAGCAGAGGGACAGGAACAGAGACCCAGTACTTC. Translated: CASRGTGTETQYF.

This clonotype appeared a few times. The chain recombines TRBV2 with TRBJ2-5; a weak D match, TRBD2 (5 bases). Germline V CDR1 and CDR2: SNHLY, FYNNEI. Trimming took 7 bases from V and 2 from J, leaving 11 bases between them. The CDR3 is made up of 13 amino acids. This CDR3 reads CASTPPGQETQYF. The CDR3 nucleotides are TGTGCCAGCACCCCCCCGGGACAAGAGACCCAGTACTTC.

The gene calls are TRBV29-1 and TRBJ1-1, with D unclear. CDR1 is SQVTM, CDR2 ANQGSEA, per germline. This CDR3 contains 16 residues. Trimming cost V 3 bases and J 4 bases, with 21 bases left between them. This CDR3 is CSVDHGPNPLGTEAFF. The CDR3, as DNA: TGCAGCGTTGATCACGGCCCAAACCCCCTGGGCACTGAAGCTTTCTTT.

This clonotype was detected many times. The chain carries TRBV15 and TRBJ2-7; D unclear. The CDR3 length is 14 residues. Germline V lookup: CDR1 LNHNV, CDR2 YYDKDF (reference sequence). V was trimmed by 3 bases and J by 2 bases, leaving 11 bases between them. DNA for the CDR3: TGTGCCACCAGCAGCCTCTCCGGTCCCTACGAGCAGTACTTC. This gives the protein CATSSLSGPYEQYF.

The chain links TRBV7-2 to TRBJ2-5; 7 bases map to TRBD2. Germline V gene data show CDR1 as SGHTA and CDR2 as FQGNSA. With V trimmed by 5 bases and J by 9 bases, 9 bases remained unmatched. This CDR3 region has 13 residues. For the CDR3, the DNA is TGTGCCAGCAGCCTCGGCCGGGGGGAACCCCAGTACTTC. This sequence encodes CASSLGRGEPQYF.

The table lists this clonotype with many counts. V usage is TRBV11-2 and J usage is TRBJ2-3; D is uncertain. Germline assignment: CDR1 SGHAT and CDR2 FQNNGV. CDR3 length equals 12 residues. V lost 3 bases and J lost 0, with 1 base in between. CDR3 amino acids: CASSFSTDTQYF. CDR3 in DNA: TGTGCCAGCAGCTTCAGCACAGATACGCAGTATTTT. The full variable domain, rest sourced from reference TRBV11-2 and TRBJ2-3, is EAGVAQSPRYKIIEKRQSVAFWCNPISGHATLYWYQQILGQGPKLLIQFQNNGVVDDSQLPKDRFSAERLKGVDSTLKIQPAKLEDSAVYLCASSFSTDTQYFGPGTRLTVL.

The sample holds many counts of this clonotype. CDR3 bases: TGCAGTGCTGACAGGGCTAGTGGCAATCAGCCCCAGCATTTT. This codes for CSADRASGNQPQHF. The rearrangement uses TRBV20-1 and TRBJ1-5, with 7 bases that match TRBD1. CDR1 DFQATT and CDR2 SNEGSKA come from the germline V gene (reference sequence). CDR3 size: 14 residues. With 5 bases clipped from V and 2 bases from J, the junction kept 6 bases outside the gene matches.

There are many counts of this clonotype. The chain employs TRBV20-1 and TRBJ2-7; TRBD2 matches 13 bases. The CDR3 sequence is 17 residues long. CDR1 is DFQATT and CDR2 is SNEGSKA in the germline V gene (reference sequence). The V and J ends lost 2 bases and 4 bases, in that order; junction bases with no gene match: 11. CDR3: CSARPQGTSGVGYEQYF. The CDR3 DNA follows: TGCAGTGCTAGACCGCAGGGGACTAGCGGGGTTGGTTACGAGCAGTACTTC.

Regarding this clonotype: A read error may be the cause here, since a much bigger clone is one base away. DNA for the CDR3: TGCAGTGCTAGAACGGGACTAGCGGGCCCAGGTACGCAGTATTTT. It codes for CSARTGLAGPGTQYF. The rearrangement uses TRBV20-1 and TRBJ2-3; 12 positions match TRBD2. This CDR3 contains 15 residues. J gave up 8 bases and V 2 bases, and 8 bases lay outside the gene matches. CDR1 is DFQATT, CDR2 SNEGSKA, per germline (reference sequence).

This clonotype was seen more than once but under ten times. This chain uses TRBV15 with TRBJ2-4; D is unclear. Trimming left V 0 bases short and J 4 bases short, with 13 bases between. This CDR3 is built from 16 residues. The germline V gene encodes CDR1 LNHNV and CDR2 YYDKDF (reference sequence). For the CDR3, the DNA is TGTGCCACCAGCAGAGATAGGGATATTTTAAAAAACATTCAGTACTTC. It codes for CATSRDRDILKNIQYF.

This clonotype was recorded at least ten times. The chain combines TRBV6-1 with TRBJ2-3, with 8 bases aligning to TRBD2. V lost 6 bases, J lost 0 bases, and 5 bases stayed unmatched. This CDR3 contains 15 residues. The germline CDR1 and CDR2 sequences are MNHNS and SASEGT. CDR3 bases: TGTGCCAGCAGGCTAGCGGGTGATAGCACAGATACGCAGTATTTT. Protein sequence: CASRLAGDSTDTQYF.

The table lists this clonotype with a few counts. The V gene is TRBV10-3, the J gene TRBJ1-2; 9 bases map to TRBD1. With 3 bases clipped from V and 8 bases from J, the junction kept 7 bases outside the gene matches. Germline lookup yields CDR1 ENHRY and CDR2 SYGVKD. This CDR3 region has 14 residues. CDR3 residues: CAISDSGQGGGYTF. The CDR3 nucleotides read TGTGCCATCAGTGATTCGGGACAGGGTGGCGGCTACACCTTC.

The table lists this clonotype with many counts. This CDR3 is CASSLNSNQPQHF. The CDR3 coding sequence is TGTGCCAGCAGCCTGAATAGCAATCAGCCCCAGCATTTT. The V gene is TRBV14, the J gene TRBJ1-5; D unresolved. V shed 4 bases and J shed 0 bases, with 4 bases lying between them. The germline V gene encodes CDR1 SGHDN and CDR2 FVKESK. The CDR3 has 13 amino acids. Using reference TRBV14 and TRBJ1-5 for the parts outside the CDR3, the full variable domain is EAGVTQFPSHSVIEKGQTVTLRCDPISGHDNLYWYRRVMGKEIKFLLHFVKESKQDESGMPNNRFLAERTGGTYSTLKVQPAELEDSGVYFCASSLNSNQPQHFGDGTRLSIL.